The T cell receptor (beta chain) described here comes from a study of technical replicates of blood from a handful of donors. Using immunoSEQ multiplex PCR, the repertoire was profiled, and TCRdb retains in-frame clones only, with some absent. In the table there are around 76,000 clones, around 97% of which are singletons. The length of the CDR3 is 16 residues. Germline-derived CDR1 and CDR2 are SGHRS and YFSETQ. V was clipped by 2 bases and J by 8 bases, with 22 bases between them. The chain has TRBV5-1 and TRBJ1-2; D not resolved. The sequence derives from a human donor in good health. The sample taken for sequencing was T cells isolated from PBMCs. The CDR3 sequence is CASSFGSVYNEGGYTF. The CDR3 DNA reads TGCGCCAGCAGCTTCGGGTCCGTTTACAATGAGGGAGGCTACACCTTC.